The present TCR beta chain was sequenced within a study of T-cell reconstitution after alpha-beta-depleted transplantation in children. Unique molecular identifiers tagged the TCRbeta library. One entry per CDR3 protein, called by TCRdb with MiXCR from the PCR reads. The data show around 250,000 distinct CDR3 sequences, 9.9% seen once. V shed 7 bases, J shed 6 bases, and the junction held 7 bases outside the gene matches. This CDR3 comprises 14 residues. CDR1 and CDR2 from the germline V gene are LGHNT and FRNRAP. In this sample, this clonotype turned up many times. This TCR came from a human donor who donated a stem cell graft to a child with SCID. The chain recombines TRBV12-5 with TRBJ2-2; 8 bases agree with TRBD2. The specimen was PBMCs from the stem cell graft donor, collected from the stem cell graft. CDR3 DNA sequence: TGTGCTAGTGAACCGCCACTAGCGGCCGGGGAGCTGTTTTTT. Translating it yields CASEPPLAAGELFF. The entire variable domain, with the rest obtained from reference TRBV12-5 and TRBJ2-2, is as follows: DARVTQTPRHKVTEMGQEVTMRCQPILGHNTVFWYRQTMMQGLELLAYFRNRAPLDDSGMPKDRFSAEMPDATLATLKIQPSEPRDSAVYFCASEPPLAAGELFFGEGSRLTVL.